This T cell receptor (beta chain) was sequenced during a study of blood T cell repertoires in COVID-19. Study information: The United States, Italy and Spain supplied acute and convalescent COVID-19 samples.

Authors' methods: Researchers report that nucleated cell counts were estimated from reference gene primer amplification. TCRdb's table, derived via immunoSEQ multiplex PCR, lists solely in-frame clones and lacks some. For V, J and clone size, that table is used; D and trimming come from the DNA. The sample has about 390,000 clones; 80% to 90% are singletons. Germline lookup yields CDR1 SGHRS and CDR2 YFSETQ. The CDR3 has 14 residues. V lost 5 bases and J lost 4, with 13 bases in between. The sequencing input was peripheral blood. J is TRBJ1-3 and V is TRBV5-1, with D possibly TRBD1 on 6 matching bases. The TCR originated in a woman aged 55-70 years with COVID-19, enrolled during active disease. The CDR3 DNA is TGCGCCAGCAGGTCACAGGGAGACGGAAACACCATATATTTT. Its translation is CASRSQGDGNTIYF.